These 5 T cell receptor beta chains came from one sample sequenced in a study of T cells in Graves' hyperthyroidism and ophthalmopathy. Amplified TCR beta CDR3 regions came from RNA transcripts. Researchers ran a first-round RT-PCR on the TCR CDR3 using the HTBI primer set. TCRdb itself ran the multiplex PCR reads through MiXCR, one entry per CDR3 protein. The data contain 650,000 to 750,000 distinct CDR3 sequences, 11% to 15% of them singletons. Sample: blood. The origin of the receptors is a woman between 18 and 29 years old with Graves' hyperthyroidism.

This clonotype showed up just once. This chain joins TRBV2 and TRBJ2-3, with 7 bases matching TRBD2. The CDR3 runs 17 residues. Germline lookup yields CDR1 SNHLY and CDR2 FYNNEI. Unmatched junction bases numbered 9, after V lost 1 base and J lost 2 bases. The CDR3 DNA is TGTGCCAGCAGTGAAGAGGGTGGCGGGGGAAACACAGATACGCAGTATTTT. The encoded protein is CASSEEGGGGNTDTQYF.

This chain uses TRBV5-1 with TRBJ2-5, with D possibly TRBD1 on 5 matching bases. V lost 3 bases to trimming and J lost 2 bases, with 11 bases between them. In germline, CDR1 is SGHRS, CDR2 YFSETQ. CDR3 length: 14 residues. CDR3 sequence: CASSSRQLQETQYF. The CDR3 region has the DNA TGCGCCAGCAGCTCCAGACAGCTGCAAGAGACCCAGTACTTC.

The J gene is TRBJ2-1, the V gene TRBV5-1; D possibly corresponds to TRBD2 (5 bases). The V gene lost 4 bases and the J gene lost 3 bases, with 8 bases spanning the gap. This CDR3 spans 13 amino acids. Germline V gene lookup returns CDR1 SGHRS and CDR2 YFSETQ. The CDR3 DNA is TGCGCCAGCAGCGTTGACTACTACAATGAGCAGTTCTTC. Protein product: CASSVDYYNEQFF.

This clonotype was observed at least ten times. V and J are TRBV5-5 and TRBJ2-3, with 8 bases fitting TRBD2. Germline trimming cut 3 bases from V and 6 bases from J; bases unmatched to any gene: 9. Germline-derived CDR1 and CDR2 are SGHKS and YYEKEE (reference sequence). The CDR3 spans 15 residues. CDR3 sequence: CASSSQRELTDTQYF. In DNA form, the CDR3 reads TGTGCCAGCAGCTCGCAGCGGGAGTTGACTGATACGCAGTATTTT.

J is TRBJ2-3 and V is TRBV9; 7 nucleotides agree with TRBD1. Germline values: CDR1 SGDLS, CDR2 YYNGEE. The CDR3 has 15 residues. Trimming at V came to 0 bases and at J to 3 bases, leaving 4 bases not matched to a gene. The CDR3 nucleotides are TGTGCCAGCAGCGTAGCGACAGGGTGGACAGATACGCAGTATTTT. It yields the protein CASSVATGWTDTQYF. The full variable domain, its missing parts supplied by reference TRBV9 and TRBJ2-3, is DSGVTQTPKHLITATGQRVTLRCSPRSGDLSVYWYQQSLDQGLQFLIQYYNGEERAKGNILERFSAQQFPDLHSELNLSSLELGDSALYFCASSVATGWTDTQYFGPGTRLTVL.